This entry is about one T cell receptor (beta chain). What it recognizes is unknown. Sequenced material consisted of expressed TCRB transcripts (all of the isolated RNA was reverse transcribed). Here immunoSEQ multiplex PCR was the method, and the copy in TCRdb shows in-frame clones only, minus some. The repertoire holds some 900,000 clones, with roughly a sixth as singletons. Trimming cost V 3 bases and J 8 bases; bases outside gene matches: 13. Germline lookup yields CDR1 MNHEY and CDR2 SMNVEV (reference sequence). The CDR3 runs 16 residues. The source of the sample is a study of beta chain features in type 1 diabetes. Study-level results: Diminished insertions and augmented deletions at VDJ junctions characterized type 1 diabetes patients. Researchers reported that naive, central memory and Treg TCRB repertoires appeared more similar in patients than in healthy donors.

The V gene is TRBV27, the J gene TRBJ1-2, with 9 positions matching TRBD1. The specimen was naive CD4+ T cells from blood. The receptor was derived from a woman aged 18 to 35 in good health. The DNA for the CDR3 is TGTGCCAGCAGTTTCCACGGACAGGGGCTTCCTCTGGGCTACACCTTC. Translation: CASSFHGQGLPLGYTF.